Given below is one T cell receptor beta chain in context. As yet, its antigen is unknown. This specimen belongs to a study of glioma-infiltrating T cells after dendritic cell vaccination. Study-wide background: Treatment, given 2003 to 2012, was autologous tumor lysate-pulsed dendritic cell vaccination. At biweekly intervals, patients got three intradermal dendritic cell vaccine injections. Whole-study results and caveats: Estimated pretreatment TIL content predicted outcome after dendritic cell vaccination.

V lost 0 bases to trimming and J lost 0 bases; unmatched junction nucleotides: 7. Germline V lookup: CDR1 LNHNV, CDR2 YYDKDF (reference sequence). This CDR3 has 18 amino acids. Sequencing used immunoSEQ multiplex PCR; TCRdb keeps in-frame clones, though not all of them. Of some 60,000 clones in the sample, approximately 80% are singletons; the top ten hold around 14%. Time point here: after dendritic cell vaccination, including at tumor progression/relapse. None of the glioblastoma patients had an isocitrate dehydrogenase mutation. The source material was blood, sampled after dendritic cell vaccination. This rearrangement joins TRBV15 to TRBJ2-3, with 9 bases aligning to TRBD2. The sequence was obtained from a human donor with glioblastoma. CDR3 in DNA: TGTGCCACCAGCAGAGATTACCCTAGCGGGGCGAGCACAGATACGCAGTATTTT. Residues: CATSRDYPSGASTDTQYF.